A single sample gave rise to the 31 T cell receptor beta chains below, sequenced in a study of human T cells and chemical hapten exposure. TCRdb reanalysed the RACE reads using MiXCR and keeps one entry per CDR3 protein. This sample has about 68,000 distinct CDR3 sequences; 11% occur once, and the top ten carry approximately 5.5%. Stated time point: pre-sensitization, week 0. Treatment described: therapeutic diphenylcyclopropenone sensitization with weekly scalp DPC. The sequencing here drew on whole blood, taken in connection with sensitization to the hapten diphenylcyclopropenone (DPC). The receptor source for this set is a woman in her fifties or sixties with alopecia areata. Some clones in this sample may be carry-over from other donors' samples.

This clonotype was observed a handful of times. V gene TRBV2 combines with J gene TRBJ1-5; maybe TRBD1 (5 bases). V lost 5 bases and J lost 1, with 18 bases in between. Germline V gives CDR1 SNHLY, CDR2 FYNNEI. The CDR3 sequence is 17 residues long. The CDR3 region is CASSTPPGGTSNQPQHF. CDR3 DNA: TGTGCCAGCAGTACCCCCCCGGGGGGGACGAGCAATCAGCCCCAGCATTTT.

In its sample, this clonotype was seen a few times. This chain connects TRBV3-1 to TRBJ2-3, with 12 bases matching TRBD2. Per the germline V gene, CDR1 is LGHDT and CDR2 is YNNKEL (reference sequence). The CDR3 runs to 18 residues. Germline trimming cut 4 bases from V and 0 bases from J; bases unmatched to any gene: 8. CDR3 bases: TGTGCCAGCAGCCCCGGACTAGCGGGAACCTCTAGCACAGATACGCAGTATTTT. The encoded protein is CASSPGLAGTSSTDTQYF.

This clonotype came up a few times. J is TRBJ2-1 and V is TRBV4-1, with TRBD2 matching over 8 bases. Germline V gives CDR1 MGHRA, CDR2 YSYEKL. The CDR3 consists of 15 residues. V gave up 1 base and J gave up 4 bases; unmatched junction bases: 3. The CDR3 loop reads CASSQAGGGYNEQFF. For the CDR3, the DNA is TGCGCCAGCAGCCAAGCCGGCGGGGGGTACAATGAGCAGTTCTTC.

This clonotype came up many times. CDR3: CASSSRGELTDTQYF. In DNA form, the CDR3 reads TGTGCCAGCAGCTCCCGGGGGGAGCTCACAGATACGCAGTATTTT. V usage is TRBV6-2 or TRBV6-3 and J usage is TRBJ2-3, with TRBD2 matching 7 bases. Looked up from germline, CDR1 is MNHEY and CDR2 is SVGEGT. CDR3 length: 15 residues. The V segment lost 6 bases and the J segment 2 bases; nucleotides outside the gene matches: 8.

The sample holds a few counts of this clonotype. The chain combines TRBV6-6 with TRBJ2-3; D uncertain. This CDR3 has 14 residues. The V end was cut by 8 bases, the J end by 2 bases, with 14 bases between. In germline, CDR1 is MNHNY, CDR2 SVGAGI (reference sequence). CDR3 amino acids: CASRFQQFTDTQYF. The CDR3 region has the DNA TGTGCCAGCCGGTTTCAACAGTTCACAGATACGCAGTATTTT.

This clonotype was observed at least ten times. The V gene is TRBV5-1, the J gene TRBJ1-4; D is ambiguous. CDR3 length: 13 residues. Per germline, CDR1 SGHRS and CDR2 YFSETQ. V gave up 4 bases and J gave up 5 bases, with 9 bases separating them. In DNA, the CDR3 is TGCGCCAGCAGCCCTATTTCAAATGAAAAACTGTTTTTT. Protein sequence: CASSPISNEKLFF.

This clonotype was seen more than once but under ten times. The chain couples TRBV29-1 to TRBJ1-1; no clear D gene. There are 13 residues in the CDR3. Looked up from germline, CDR1 is SQVTM and CDR2 is ANQGSEA. The V end lost 3 bases, the J end lost 1 base, and 9 bases lay between the germline ends. CDR3 amino acids: CSVDPATNTEAFF. The CDR3 DNA sequence: TGCAGCGTTGATCCCGCTACGAACACTGAAGCTTTCTTT.

The V gene is TRBV20-1, the J gene TRBJ1-5, with D possibly TRBD1 on 5 matching bases. Trimming shortened V by 1 base and J by 7 bases, and 17 bases separated the two germline ends. The CDR3 extends over 15 amino acids. Per the germline V gene, CDR1 is DFQATT and CDR2 is SNEGSKA (reference sequence). CDR3 nucleotides: TGCAGTGCTAGAGGAGGGAGGGGCGGAGGGCAGCCCCAGCATTTT. Its translation: CSARGGRGGGQPQHF.

This clonotype was detected many times. The chain joins TRBV2 to TRBJ1-5, with D uncertain. Trimming took off 6 bases at V and 4 bases at J, with 10 bases between the two ends. This CDR3 is 13 amino acids long. CDR1 and CDR2 from the germline V gene are SNHLY and FYNNEI. This chain's CDR3 is CASRGLSNQPQHF. The DNA of the CDR3 is TGTGCCAGCAGAGGGTTGTCAAATCAGCCCCAGCATTTT.

The chain carries TRBV28 and TRBJ2-1, with 8 nucleotides matching TRBD2. CDR1 and CDR2 from the germline V gene are MDHEN and SYDVKM. The CDR3 sequence is 16 residues long. V was pared by 2 bases and J by 0 bases, with 3 bases of the junction left unmatched. The CDR3, as DNA: TGTGCCAGCAGTTTAACGGGAGGGCCCTCCTACAATGAGCAGTTCTTC. This codes for CASSLTGGPSYNEQFF.

This clonotype has only one observation. The chain carries TRBV20-1 and TRBJ2-5, with D tentatively TRBD1 (6 bases). This CDR3 has 14 residues. V dropped 6 bases and J dropped 0 bases, with 14 bases sitting between them. From germline, CDR1 is DFQATT and CDR2 SNEGSKA (reference sequence). The CDR3 is CSAPARGNQETQYF. The CDR3 DNA sequence: TGCAGTGCCCCGGCCAGGGGCAACCAAGAGACCCAGTACTTC.

This clonotype has ten or more counts. The V and J genes are TRBV7-2 and TRBJ2-1; 10 bases are a match to TRBD1. With V trimmed by 0 bases and J by 6 bases, 2 bases remained unmatched. This CDR3 contains 15 residues. Germline CDR1 is SGHTA and CDR2 is FQGNSA. The CDR3 nucleotides read TGTGCCAGCAGCTTAGCAGGGACAGGGGTCAATGAGCAGTTCTTC. Translating gives CASSLAGTGVNEQFF.

This clonotype appeared a few times. J is TRBJ2-3 and V is TRBV12-3 or TRBV12-4; 12 bases line up with TRBD2. The J segment lost 1 base and the V segment lost 1 base, leaving 9 bases of the junction unmatched. This CDR3 has 19 amino acids. The CDR3 sequence is CASSLGLAGVGTGTDTQYF. CDR3 DNA: TGTGCCAGCAGTTTAGGACTAGCGGGAGTCGGCACGGGCACAGATACGCAGTATTTT.

In this sample, this clonotype turned up many times. The chain has TRBV5-4 and TRBJ2-2; D is uncertain. Looked up from germline, CDR1 is SGHNT and CDR2 is YYREEE (reference sequence). V was cut by 2 bases and J by 4 bases, with 12 bases left in between. CDR3 length: 15 residues. The CDR3 coding sequence is TGTGCCAGCAGCTTATACGGACGGAGCACCGGGGAGCTGTTTTTT. It codes for CASSLYGRSTGELFF.

This clonotype was counted many times. CDR3 region: CASSFRENYGYTF. The CDR3, as DNA: TGTGCCAGCAGTTTTAGAGAAAACTATGGCTACACCTTC. The genes are TRBV27 and TRBJ1-2; D gene unclear. CDR1 MNHEY and CDR2 SMNVEV come from the germline V gene (reference sequence). The V and J ends lost 3 bases and 2 bases respectively, with 7 bases between them. CDR3 length equals 13 residues.

This clonotype came up many times. This rearrangement joins TRBV9 to TRBJ1-3; possible D gene TRBD1, 5 bases. CDR3 length equals 16 residues. CDR1 is SGDLS, CDR2 YYNGEE, per germline. Trimming removed 0 bases at V and 0 bases at J, with 10 bases between. The CDR3 spells CASSVEFQGSGNTIYF. The CDR3 DNA sequence: TGTGCCAGCAGCGTAGAGTTTCAGGGCTCTGGAAACACCATATATTTT.

This rearrangement joins TRBV18 to TRBJ2-3; 9 bases match TRBD1. Germline V lookup: CDR1 KGHSH, CDR2 LQKENI. With V trimmed by 0 bases and J by 5 bases, 3 bases remained unmatched. The CDR3 consists of 15 residues. The DNA of the CDR3 is TGTGCCAGCTCACCACCGGGACAGGGTAAAGATACGCAGTATTTT. Its protein product is CASSPPGQGKDTQYF.

This clonotype has a count of ten or more. V and J are TRBV5-5 and TRBJ2-7; the D gene is possibly TRBD2 (6 bases). V was clipped by 3 bases and J by 4 bases, with 14 bases between them. This CDR3 has 14 amino acids. The germline V gene encodes CDR1 SGHKS and CDR2 YYEKEE (reference sequence). CDR3 nucleotides: TGTGCCAGCAGCTCCTCGGGGGTGGAGTACGAGCAGTACTTC. Encoded protein: CASSSSGVEYEQYF.

This clonotype was counted many times. The CDR3 region has the DNA TGTGCCAGCAGCCGACCCTCACGAAACTATGGCTACACCTTC. Protein product: CASSRPSRNYGYTF. The chain recombines TRBV3-1 with TRBJ1-2; the D is unclear. Trimming stripped 4 bases from V and 2 bases from J, with 11 bases between. The CDR3 sequence is 14 residues long. Per germline, CDR1 LGHDT and CDR2 YNNKEL (reference sequence).

The rearrangement uses TRBV20-1 and TRBJ1-2, with 9 bases identical to TRBD1. The CDR3 has 12 residues. Germline V gene sequence: CDR1 DFQATT, CDR2 SNEGSKA (reference sequence). With 5 bases clipped from V and 5 bases from J, the junction kept 3 bases outside the gene matches. The CDR3 spells CSAGDREYGYTF. CDR3 in DNA: TGCAGTGCTGGGGACAGGGAGTATGGCTACACCTTC.

This clonotype was detected a few times. V usage is TRBV4-2 and J usage is TRBJ2-2; D gene uncertain. V was trimmed by 4 bases and J by 8 bases, leaving 8 bases between them. The CDR3 covers 12 residues. The germline V gene encodes CDR1 LGHNA and CDR2 YNFKEQ. DNA for the CDR3: TGTGCCAGCAGCCCCACGGGTGGGGAGCTGTTTTTT. Translating it yields CASSPTGGELFF.

This clonotype was seen more than once but under ten times. The chain combines TRBV7-2 with TRBJ1-2; no firm D call. V was pared by 5 bases and J by 14 bases, with 21 bases between. The CDR3 is 13 residues long. Germline V gene data show CDR1 as SGHTA and CDR2 as FQGNSA. CDR3 in amino acids: CASSPRDWSLFTF. The CDR3 region has the DNA TGTGCCAGCAGCCCCCGTGATTGGAGTCTTTTTACCTTC. Complete variable domain (other parts from reference TRBV7-2 and TRBJ1-2): GAGVSQSPSNKVTEKGKDVELRCDPISGHTALYWYRQSLGQGLEFLIYFQGNSAPDKSGLPSDRFSAERTGGSVSTLTIQRTQQEDSAVYLCASSPRDWSLFTFGSGTRLTVV.

Many counts were recorded for this clonotype. The rearrangement links TRBV10-3 to TRBJ2-3, with 10 bases aligning to TRBD2. The CDR3 contains 14 residues. Germline lookup yields CDR1 ENHRY and CDR2 SYGVKD. Unmatched junction bases numbered 4, after V lost 10 bases and J lost 0 bases. CDR3 region: CATRTSGSTDTQYF. CDR3 coding DNA: TGTGCCACCCGGACTAGCGGCAGCACAGATACGCAGTATTTT.

This clonotype was detected many times. The chain is built from TRBV9 and TRBJ2-5, with no clear D. The CDR3 contains 14 residues. V gave up 0 bases and J gave up 5 bases, with 11 bases separating them. Germline V gives CDR1 SGDLS, CDR2 YYNGEE. CDR3 coding DNA: TGTGCCAGCAGCGTAGAGGGCATCGGGGAGACCCAGTACTTC. Translating it yields CASSVEGIGETQYF.

This clonotype was counted a few times. The V gene is TRBV20-1, the J gene TRBJ2-1, with 11 positions matching TRBD2. V dropped 3 bases and J dropped 4; count of bases not matched to a gene: 17. This CDR3 is 19 amino acids long. Germline CDR1 DFQATT, CDR2 SNEGSKA (reference sequence). CDR3 coding DNA: TGCAGTGCTAGCGGTGGGGGCGCTAGCGGGGGGAGAACATACAATGAGCAGTTCTTC. Residues: CSASGGGASGGRTYNEQFF.

This clonotype was observed many times. This chain links TRBV4-3 with TRBJ2-5, with 8 bases identical to TRBD1. The germline CDR1 and CDR2 sequences are LGHNA and YSLEER. This CDR3 has 16 amino acids. After removal of 4 bases from V and 2 bases from J, the junction contained 9 bases not matched to a gene. The CDR3: CASSRSRDRLQETQYF. In nucleotides, the CDR3 is TGCGCCAGCAGCCGGTCTCGGGACAGGCTGCAAGAGACCCAGTACTTC.

This clonotype was found a few times. The J gene is TRBJ2-1, the V gene TRBV29-1; 11 bases match TRBD2. V was pared by 7 bases and J by 6 bases, with 5 bases of the junction left unmatched. The CDR3 extends over 13 amino acids. CDR1 and CDR2 from the germline V gene are SQVTM and ANQGSEA. This CDR3 is CSERLAGGNEQFF. The DNA for the CDR3 is TGCAGCGAGCGGCTAGCGGGGGGCAATGAGCAGTTCTTC.

This clonotype was observed a few times. The chain is built from TRBV6-6 and TRBJ1-5, with 8 bases matching TRBD1. Germline trimming cut 9 bases from V and 3 bases from J; bases unmatched to any gene: 7. The CDR3 loop spans 14 amino acids. Per the germline V gene, CDR1 is MNHNY and CDR2 is SVGAGI (reference sequence). The CDR3 DNA reads as TGTGCCAGTACCCGGGACAGGTCCAATCAGCCCCAGCATTTT. It yields the protein CASTRDRSNQPQHF.

This clonotype came up a few times. The V call is TRBV11-2, the J call TRBJ2-6; TRBD1 might be the D (5 bases). CDR3 length: 20 residues. The germline V and J ends were trimmed by 4 bases and 4 bases, with 26 bases remaining between them. Germline V gene lookup returns CDR1 SGHAT and CDR2 FQNNGV. CDR3 DNA sequence: TGTGCCAGCAGCTACCCCAGGCCAGGGATCCCCTCATCCGGGGCCAACGTCCTGACTTTC. It codes for CASSYPRPGIPSSGANVLTF.

This clonotype occurred many times. This rearrangement joins TRBV7-2 to TRBJ1-1; D unresolved. The V end was cut by 2 bases, the J end by 0 bases, with 7 bases between. In germline, CDR1 is SGHTA, CDR2 FQGNSA. There are 14 residues in the CDR3. The CDR3 protein is CASSLRRVNTEAFF. Here the CDR3 DNA reads TGTGCCAGCAGCTTAAGGCGGGTGAACACTGAAGCTTTCTTT.

V usage is TRBV28 and J usage is TRBJ2-3; D is perhaps TRBD1 (6 bases). The CDR3 extends over 11 amino acids. Trimming stripped 8 bases from V and 8 bases from J, with 11 bases between. Germline V lookup: CDR1 MDHEN, CDR2 SYDVKM. Here the CDR3 reads CASSTGFTQYF. Written as DNA, the CDR3 is TGTGCCAGCTCTACAGGGTTTACGCAGTATTTT.